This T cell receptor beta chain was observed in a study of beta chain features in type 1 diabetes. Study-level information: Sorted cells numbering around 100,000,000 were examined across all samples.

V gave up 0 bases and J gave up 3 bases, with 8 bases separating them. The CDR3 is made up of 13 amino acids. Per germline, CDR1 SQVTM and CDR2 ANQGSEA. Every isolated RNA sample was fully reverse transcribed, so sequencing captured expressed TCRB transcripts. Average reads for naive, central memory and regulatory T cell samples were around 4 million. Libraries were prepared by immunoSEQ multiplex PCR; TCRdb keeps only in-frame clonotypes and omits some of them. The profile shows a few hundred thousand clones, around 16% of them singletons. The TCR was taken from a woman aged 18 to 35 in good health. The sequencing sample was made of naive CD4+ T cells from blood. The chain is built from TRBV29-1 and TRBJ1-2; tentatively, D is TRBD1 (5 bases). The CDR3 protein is CSVEDPGDYGYTF. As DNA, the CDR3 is TGCAGCGTTGAAGACCCGGGGGACTATGGCTACACCTTC.